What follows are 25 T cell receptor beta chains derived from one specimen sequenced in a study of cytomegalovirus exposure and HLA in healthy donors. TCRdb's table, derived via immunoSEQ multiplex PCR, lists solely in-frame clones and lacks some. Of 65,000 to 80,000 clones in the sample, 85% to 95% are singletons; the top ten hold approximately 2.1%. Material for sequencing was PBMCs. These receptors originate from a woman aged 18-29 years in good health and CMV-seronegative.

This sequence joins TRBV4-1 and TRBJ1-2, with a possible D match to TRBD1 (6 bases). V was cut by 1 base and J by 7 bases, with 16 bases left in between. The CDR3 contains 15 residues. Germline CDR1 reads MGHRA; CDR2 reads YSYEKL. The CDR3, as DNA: TGCGCCAGCAGCCAAGTTGACAGGTCTATGAGTGGCTACACCTTC. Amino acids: CASSQVDRSMSGYTF.

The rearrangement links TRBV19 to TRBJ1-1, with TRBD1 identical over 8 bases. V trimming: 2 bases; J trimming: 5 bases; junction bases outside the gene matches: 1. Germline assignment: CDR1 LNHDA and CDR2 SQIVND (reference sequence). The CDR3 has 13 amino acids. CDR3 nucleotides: TGTGCCAGTAGTATACAGGGGGCGACTGAAGCTTTCTTT. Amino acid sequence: CASSIQGATEAFF.

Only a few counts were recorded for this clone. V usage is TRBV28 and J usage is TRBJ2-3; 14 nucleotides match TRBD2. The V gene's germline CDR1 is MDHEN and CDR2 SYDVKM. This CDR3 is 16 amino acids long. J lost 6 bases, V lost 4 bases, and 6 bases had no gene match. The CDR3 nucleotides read TGTGCCAGCAGTTCCCGACTAGCGGGAGGGGGGGATACGCAGTATTTT. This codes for CASSSRLAGGGDTQYF.

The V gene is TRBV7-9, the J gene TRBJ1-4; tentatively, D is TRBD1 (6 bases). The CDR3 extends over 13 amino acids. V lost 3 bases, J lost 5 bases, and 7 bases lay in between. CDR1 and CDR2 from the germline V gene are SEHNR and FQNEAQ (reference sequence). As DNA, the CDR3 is TGTGCCAGCAGCTTCAGGGGAAATGAAAAACTGTTTTTT. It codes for CASSFRGNEKLFF.

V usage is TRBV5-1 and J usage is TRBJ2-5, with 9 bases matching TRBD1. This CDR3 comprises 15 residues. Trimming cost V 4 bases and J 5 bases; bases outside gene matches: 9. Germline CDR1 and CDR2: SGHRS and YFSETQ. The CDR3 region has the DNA TGCGCCAGCAGCCCACAGGGGGCGTCCGGGGAGACCCAGTACTTC. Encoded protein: CASSPQGASGETQYF.

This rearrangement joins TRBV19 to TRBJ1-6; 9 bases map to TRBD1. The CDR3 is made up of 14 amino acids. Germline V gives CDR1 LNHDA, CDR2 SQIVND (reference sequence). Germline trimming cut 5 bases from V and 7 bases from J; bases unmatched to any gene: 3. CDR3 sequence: CASSWGTGNSPLHF. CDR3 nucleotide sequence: TGTGCCAGTAGTTGGGGGACAGGGAATTCACCCCTCCACTTT.

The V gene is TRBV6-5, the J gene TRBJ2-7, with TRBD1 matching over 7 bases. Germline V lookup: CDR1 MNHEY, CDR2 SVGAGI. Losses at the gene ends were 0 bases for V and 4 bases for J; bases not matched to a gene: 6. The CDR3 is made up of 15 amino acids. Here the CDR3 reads CASSYSETGPYEQYF. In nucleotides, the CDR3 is TGTGCCAGCAGTTACTCGGAGACAGGGCCATACGAGCAGTACTTC.

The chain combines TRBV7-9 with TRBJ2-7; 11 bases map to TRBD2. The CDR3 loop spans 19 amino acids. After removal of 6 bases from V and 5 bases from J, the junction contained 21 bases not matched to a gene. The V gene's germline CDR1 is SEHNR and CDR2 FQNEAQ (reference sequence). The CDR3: CASSSTQQPTLLAGDEQYF. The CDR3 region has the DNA TGTGCCAGCAGTTCTACCCAGCAGCCAACACTACTAGCGGGAGACGAGCAGTACTTC.

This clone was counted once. The CDR3 spells CASSRQGGNQPQHF. CDR3 in DNA: TGTGCCAGTAGTAGACAGGGGGGCAATCAGCCCCAGCATTTT. The chain recombines TRBV19 with TRBJ1-5, with 9 bases that match TRBD1. The CDR3 covers 14 residues. The V segment lost 4 bases and the J segment 2 bases; nucleotides outside the gene matches: 0. Germline assignment: CDR1 LNHDA and CDR2 SQIVND (reference sequence).

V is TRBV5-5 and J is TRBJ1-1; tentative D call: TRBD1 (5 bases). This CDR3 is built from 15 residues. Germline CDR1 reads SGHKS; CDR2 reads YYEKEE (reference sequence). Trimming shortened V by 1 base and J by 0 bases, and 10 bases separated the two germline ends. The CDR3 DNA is TGTGCCAGCAGCTTGTCGGGAGGGGTGAACACTGAAGCTTTCTTT. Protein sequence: CASSLSGGVNTEAFF.

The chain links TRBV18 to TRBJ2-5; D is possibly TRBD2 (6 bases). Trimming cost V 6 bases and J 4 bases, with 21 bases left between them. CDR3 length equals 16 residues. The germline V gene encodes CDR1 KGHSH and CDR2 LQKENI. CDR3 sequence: CASSSAPTLEGETQYF. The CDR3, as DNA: TGTGCCAGCTCTTCGGCGCCAACTCTGGAGGGAGAGACCCAGTACTTC.

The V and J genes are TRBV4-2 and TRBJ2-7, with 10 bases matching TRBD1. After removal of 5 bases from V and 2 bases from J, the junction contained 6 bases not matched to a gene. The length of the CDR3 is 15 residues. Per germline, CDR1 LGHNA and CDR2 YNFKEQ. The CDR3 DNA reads TGTGCCAGCAGCACCGGGACAGGGGCCCCCTACGAGCAGTACTTC. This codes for CASSTGTGAPYEQYF.

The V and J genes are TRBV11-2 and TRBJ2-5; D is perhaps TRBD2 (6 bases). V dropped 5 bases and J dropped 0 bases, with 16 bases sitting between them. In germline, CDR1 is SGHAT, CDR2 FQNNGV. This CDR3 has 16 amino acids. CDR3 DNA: TGTGCCAGCAGCCCGTTACTAGCTCAGTACCAAGAGACCCAGTACTTC. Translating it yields CASSPLLAQYQETQYF.

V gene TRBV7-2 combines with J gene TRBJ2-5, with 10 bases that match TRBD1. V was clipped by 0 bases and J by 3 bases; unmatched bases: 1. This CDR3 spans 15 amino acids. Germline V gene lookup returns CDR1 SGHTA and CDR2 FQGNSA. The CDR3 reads CASSLAGTGEETQYF. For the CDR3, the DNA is TGTGCCAGCAGCTTAGCGGGGACAGGGGAAGAGACCCAGTACTTC.

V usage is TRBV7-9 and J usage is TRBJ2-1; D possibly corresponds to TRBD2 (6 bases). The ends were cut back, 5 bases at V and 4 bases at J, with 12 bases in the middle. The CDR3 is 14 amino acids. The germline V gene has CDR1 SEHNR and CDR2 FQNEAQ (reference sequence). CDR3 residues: CASSQPGTYNEQFF. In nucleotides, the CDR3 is TGTGCCAGCAGCCAACCGGGGACTTACAATGAGCAGTTCTTC.

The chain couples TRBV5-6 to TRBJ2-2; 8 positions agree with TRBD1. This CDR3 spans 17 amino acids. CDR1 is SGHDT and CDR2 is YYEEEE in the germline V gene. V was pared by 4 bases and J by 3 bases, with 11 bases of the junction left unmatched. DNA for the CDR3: TGTGCCAGCAGCCAACTTCTACGGACAGGGCACACCGGGGAGCTGTTTTTT. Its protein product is CASSQLLRTGHTGELFF.

The CDR3 nucleotides read TGTGCCAGCACCCCGTTGGGACAACCCGAAGGAGATACGCAGTATTTT. It codes for CASTPLGQPEGDTQYF. The rearrangement links TRBV2 to TRBJ2-3; a weak D match, TRBD1 (6 bases). CDR3 length equals 16 residues. Germline loops: CDR1 SNHLY, CDR2 FYNNEI. Trimming stripped 7 bases from V and 5 bases from J, with 22 bases between.

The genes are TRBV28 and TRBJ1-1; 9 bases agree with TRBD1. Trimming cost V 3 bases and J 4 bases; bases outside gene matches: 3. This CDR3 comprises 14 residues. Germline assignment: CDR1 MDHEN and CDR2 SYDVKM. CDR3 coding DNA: TGTGCCAGCAGTTTGACAGGGGGTTCCACTGAAGCTTTCTTT. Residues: CASSLTGGSTEAFF.

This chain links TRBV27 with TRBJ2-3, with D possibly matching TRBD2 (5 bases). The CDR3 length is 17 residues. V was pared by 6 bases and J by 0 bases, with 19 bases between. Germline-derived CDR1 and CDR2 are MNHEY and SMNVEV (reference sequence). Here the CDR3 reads CASSPSVGGTSTDTQYF. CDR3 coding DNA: TGTGCCAGCAGCCCCTCGGTTGGAGGTACTAGCACAGATACGCAGTATTTT.

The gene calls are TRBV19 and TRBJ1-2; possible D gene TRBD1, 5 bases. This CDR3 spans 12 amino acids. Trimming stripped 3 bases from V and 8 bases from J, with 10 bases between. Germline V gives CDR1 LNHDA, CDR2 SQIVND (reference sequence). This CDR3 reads CASSIRQGGYTF. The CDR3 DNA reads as TGTGCCAGTAGTATTCGCCAGGGAGGCTACACCTTC.

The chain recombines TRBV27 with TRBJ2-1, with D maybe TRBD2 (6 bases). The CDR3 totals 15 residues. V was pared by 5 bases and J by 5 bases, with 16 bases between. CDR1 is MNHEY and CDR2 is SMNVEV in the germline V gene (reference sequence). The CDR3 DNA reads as TGTGCCAGCAGTCTATTTAGCGGCCACCACAATGAGCAGTTCTTC. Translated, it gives CASSLFSGHHNEQFF.

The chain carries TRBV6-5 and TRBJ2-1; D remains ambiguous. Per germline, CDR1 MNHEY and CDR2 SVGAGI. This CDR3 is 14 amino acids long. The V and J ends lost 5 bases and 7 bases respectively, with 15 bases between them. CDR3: CASSAGDSANEQFF. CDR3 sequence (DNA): TGTGCCAGCAGTGCCGGTGACTCCGCGAATGAGCAGTTCTTC.

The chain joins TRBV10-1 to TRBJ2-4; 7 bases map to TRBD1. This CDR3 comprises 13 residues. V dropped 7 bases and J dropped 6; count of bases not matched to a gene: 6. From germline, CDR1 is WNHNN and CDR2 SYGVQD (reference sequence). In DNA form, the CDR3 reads TGCGCCAGCATTCCCAGGGGGTCAAACATTCAGTACTTC. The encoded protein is CASIPRGSNIQYF.

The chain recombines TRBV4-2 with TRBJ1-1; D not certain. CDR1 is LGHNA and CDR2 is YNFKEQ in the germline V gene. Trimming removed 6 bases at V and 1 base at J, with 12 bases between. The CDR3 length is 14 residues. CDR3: CASSHSEGNTEAFF. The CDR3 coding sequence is TGTGCCAGCAGTCATTCAGAGGGGAACACTGAAGCTTTCTTT.

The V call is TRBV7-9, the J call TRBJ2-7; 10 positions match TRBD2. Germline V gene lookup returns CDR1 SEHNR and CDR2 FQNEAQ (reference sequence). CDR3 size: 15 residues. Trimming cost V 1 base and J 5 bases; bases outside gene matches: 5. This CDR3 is CASSLGLAGANEQYF. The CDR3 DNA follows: TGTGCCAGCAGCTTAGGTCTAGCGGGGGCTAACGAGCAGTACTTC.